These 32 T cell receptor beta chains share one sample of origin, sequenced in a study of long-term antiretroviral therapy in people with HIV. Version v3.0 of the immunoSEQ assay was performed at survey level. Sequencing was performed with immunoSEQ multiplex PCR; in TCRdb, only in-frame clones are kept and a portion is missing. This sample has about 44,000 clones, with nearly 95% found just once. The starting material was unsorted PBMCs, obtained 3.7 years after starting antiretroviral therapy. The receptor source for this set is a woman in her 50s with HIV.

This rearrangement joins TRBV6-5 to TRBJ1-5, with D perhaps matching TRBD1 (6 bases). The CDR3 contains 14 residues. Trimming removed 6 bases at V and 2 bases at J, with 11 bases between. Germline V gene data show CDR1 as MNHEY and CDR2 as SVGAGI. CDR3 amino acids: CASRKTGRNQPQHF. CDR3 DNA: TGTGCCAGCAGAAAGACAGGCCGCAATCAGCCCCAGCATTTT.

J is TRBJ2-7 and V is TRBV10-3, with a possible D match to TRBD2 (6 bases). The CDR3 runs to 15 residues. The germline V gene encodes CDR1 ENHRY and CDR2 SYGVKD. V lost 2 bases and J lost 3, with 14 bases in between. CDR3 DNA: TGTGCCATCAGTGAGCCACCTTTGGGGGGCTACGAGCAGTACTTC. Protein product: CAISEPPLGGYEQYF.

This chain connects TRBV19 to TRBJ1-2; no reliable D call. The CDR3 spans 11 residues. In germline, CDR1 is LNHDA, CDR2 SQIVND (reference sequence). V dropped 9 bases and J dropped 8 bases, with 13 bases sitting between them. The CDR3 nucleotides are TGTGCCAGCAACCAGGTGGGGGGCTACACCTTC. Translating it yields CASNQVGGYTF.

This clone occurred a few times. The CDR3 protein is CASSPETSGVKETQYF. In DNA, the CDR3 is TGTGCCAGCAGCCCCGAGACTAGCGGGGTCAAAGAGACCCAGTACTTC. The rearrangement joins TRBV4-2 to TRBJ2-5, with TRBD2 identical over 11 bases. Germline CDR1 and CDR2: LGHNA and YNFKEQ. The length of the CDR3 is 16 residues. With 4 bases clipped from V and 3 bases from J, the junction kept 7 bases outside the gene matches.

The chain combines TRBV19 with TRBJ2-2; D may be TRBD1 (6 bases). CDR1 LNHDA and CDR2 SQIVND come from the germline V gene (reference sequence). CDR3 length: 15 amino acids. Trimming pared 4 bases from V and 2 bases from J, leaving 11 bases between. CDR3 in amino acids: CASSKPGVNTGELFF. The CDR3 nucleotides read TGTGCCAGTAGTAAGCCAGGGGTTAACACCGGGGAGCTGTTTTTT.

V usage is TRBV5-6 and J usage is TRBJ1-1; D not resolved. Deletions cut 3 bases from V and 3 bases from J, with 6 bases between. This CDR3 has 12 amino acids. From germline, CDR1 is SGHDT and CDR2 YYEEEE. The CDR3 loop reads CASSSRDTEAFF. The CDR3 DNA follows: TGTGCCAGCAGCTCGAGGGACACTGAAGCTTTCTTT.

The V gene is TRBV6-5, the J gene TRBJ2-1, with 7 bases fitting TRBD2. The CDR3 has 15 amino acids. Losses at the gene ends were 5 bases for V and 3 bases for J; bases not matched to a gene: 7. Germline V CDR1 and CDR2: MNHEY, SVGAGI. The CDR3 loop is CASSPASGYYNEQFF. The DNA of the CDR3 is TGTGCCAGCAGTCCCGCTAGCGGCTACTACAATGAGCAGTTCTTC.

The genes are TRBV5-4 and TRBJ2-1, with a tentative D call TRBD1 (7 bases). From germline, CDR1 is SGHNT and CDR2 YYREEE (reference sequence). This CDR3 is 16 amino acids long. Trimming pared 3 bases from V and 1 base from J, leaving 14 bases between. The chain's CDR3 is CASSSGDSPSYNEQFF. The CDR3 bases are TGTGCCAGCAGCTCGGGGGACAGTCCATCCTACAATGAGCAGTTCTTC.

J is TRBJ2-7 and V is TRBV6-6, with D uncertain. CDR3 length: 15 residues. Germline-derived CDR1 and CDR2 are MNHNY and SVGAGI (reference sequence). Between the trimmed V and J ends, which lost 0 bases and 1 base, there was a span of 10 bases. CDR3 sequence reads: CASSYSQAQSYEQYF. In nucleotides, the CDR3 is TGTGCCAGCAGTTACTCGCAGGCCCAATCCTACGAGCAGTACTTC.

This chain joins TRBV5-1 and TRBJ2-3; 9 nucleotides match TRBD2. V shed 2 bases, J shed 4 bases, and the junction held 5 bases outside the gene matches. Germline V gene sequence: CDR1 SGHRS, CDR2 YFSETQ. The CDR3 covers 15 residues. The CDR3 DNA follows: TGCGCCAGCAGCTTCCCTAGCGGGGTAGCAGATACGCAGTATTTT. Its translation: CASSFPSGVADTQYF.

V and J are TRBV4-2 and TRBJ1-2; 9 nucleotides align to TRBD1. Trimming cost V 0 bases and J 7 bases; bases outside gene matches: 9. CDR3 length: 16 amino acids. Looked up from germline, CDR1 is LGHNA and CDR2 is YNFKEQ. The CDR3 here is CASSQESGTGRGGYTF. CDR3 sequence (DNA): TGTGCCAGCAGCCAAGAGTCCGGGACAGGGAGAGGTGGCTACACCTTC.

The CDR3 bases are TGTGCCAGCTCACCACGCCAGCGGGGGAGCTCCTACGAGCAGTACTTC. Its translation: CASSPRQRGSSYEQYF. The chain couples TRBV18 to TRBJ2-7, with TRBD2 matching 8 bases. The trim removed 1 base at V and 0 bases at J, leaving 5 bases unmatched. This CDR3 comprises 16 residues. CDR1 is KGHSH, CDR2 LQKENI, per germline.

The chain recombines TRBV25-1 with TRBJ2-2, with unresolved D. Deletions cut 2 bases from V and 5 bases from J, with 12 bases between. The CDR3 totals 15 residues. CDR1 is MGHDK and CDR2 is SYGVNS in the germline V gene. The CDR3 protein is CASSESKPVTGELFF. The DNA of the CDR3 is TGTGCCAGCAGTGAAAGTAAGCCAGTGACCGGGGAGCTGTTTTTT.

The table lists this clone with a count of one. CDR3 residues: CASSLTESNSPLHF. The CDR3 nucleotides are TGTGCCAGCAGCCTTACAGAATCCAATTCACCCCTCCACTTT. V is TRBV7-8 and J is TRBJ1-6; no clear D gene. V lost 5 bases and J 7 bases, leaving 12 bases between the germline ends. Germline CDR1 and CDR2: SGHVS and FQNEAQ. CDR3 size: 14 residues.

The chain combines TRBV6-1 with TRBJ1-5; D possibly corresponds to TRBD1 (5 bases). CDR3 length equals 13 residues. Trimming took 7 bases from V and 5 from J, leaving 12 bases between them. Germline V CDR1 and CDR2: MNHNS, SASEGT. The CDR3 protein is CASTRIGDQPQHF. CDR3 bases: TGTGCCAGCACCCGAATAGGGGATCAGCCCCAGCATTTT.

CDR3 coding DNA: TGTGCCAGCAGCTTTGACAGGGGTGAGCACAATGAGCAGTTCTTC. It specifies CASSFDRGEHNEQFF. J is TRBJ2-1 and V is TRBV7-3; 8 positions match TRBD1. Losses at the gene ends were 3 bases for V and 5 bases for J; bases not matched to a gene: 6. This CDR3 has 15 residues. Germline V lookup: CDR1 SGHTA, CDR2 FQGTGA.

This clone was recorded only once. The rearrangement links TRBV5-5 to TRBJ2-3; D remains unclear. Germline CDR1 and CDR2: SGHKS and YYEKEE (reference sequence). The V gene lost 0 bases and the J gene lost 0 bases, with 8 bases spanning the gap. This CDR3 spans 15 amino acids. The CDR3 loop is CASSLEGWSTDTQYF. For the CDR3, the DNA is TGTGCCAGCAGCTTGGAAGGGTGGAGCACAGATACGCAGTATTTT.

The chain links TRBV6-6 to TRBJ2-7, with a tentative D call TRBD1 (5 bases). This CDR3 has 14 amino acids. The germline V and J ends were trimmed by 0 bases and 1 base, with 7 bases remaining between them. Germline-derived CDR1 and CDR2 are MNHNY and SVGAGI (reference sequence). The CDR3 region has the DNA TGTGCCAGCAGTTACTCGGGGCTGTCCTACGAGCAGTACTTC. Translation: CASSYSGLSYEQYF.

The chain combines TRBV29-1 with TRBJ2-7, with D perhaps TRBD1 (6 bases). Germline CDR1 reads SQVTM; CDR2 reads ANQGSEA. This CDR3 spans 13 amino acids. The V end lost 6 bases, the J end lost 3 bases, and 15 bases lay between the germline ends. Here the CDR3 reads CSVVRDTHYEQYF. CDR3 DNA sequence: TGCAGCGTGGTCCGGGACACTCACTACGAGCAGTACTTC.

The chain uses TRBV5-1 and TRBJ1-5; tentatively, D is TRBD1 (6 bases). CDR3 length: 14 amino acids. CDR1 and CDR2 (germline): SGHRS, YFSETQ. Trimming pared 4 bases from V and 3 bases from J, leaving 11 bases between. The CDR3 DNA reads TGCGCCAGCAGCCCAGGGGATTTCAATCAGCCCCAGCATTTT. This codes for CASSPGDFNQPQHF.

The chain combines TRBV6-6 with TRBJ2-7; D gene uncertain. The V end was cut by 2 bases, the J end by 2 bases, with 16 bases between. Germline V lookup: CDR1 MNHNY, CDR2 SVGAGI (reference sequence). The CDR3 runs to 16 residues. The CDR3 protein is CASSYELARATYEQYF. The DNA of the CDR3 is TGTGCCAGCAGTTACGAGCTGGCTAGGGCAACCTACGAGCAGTACTTC.

The chain uses TRBV7-9 and TRBJ1-2, with a possible D match to TRBD1 (6 bases). The ends were cut back, 0 bases at V and 6 bases at J, with 11 bases in the middle. Per the germline V gene, CDR1 is SEHNR and CDR2 is FQNEAQ (reference sequence). This CDR3 contains 14 residues. The CDR3 sequence: CASSLAAGADGYTF. The CDR3 DNA reads as TGTGCCAGCAGCTTAGCCGCGGGGGCAGATGGCTACACCTTC.

The genes are TRBV2 and TRBJ1-5; maybe TRBD1 (5 bases). Per the germline V gene, CDR1 is SNHLY and CDR2 is FYNNEI. The CDR3 spans 14 residues. V lost 1 base and J 3 bases, leaving 7 bases between the germline ends. The CDR3 protein is CASSEGGPNQPQHF. The DNA of the CDR3 is TGTGCCAGCAGTGAAGGGGGACCCAATCAGCCCCAGCATTTT. The variable domain in full, with the rest retrieved from reference TRBV2 and TRBJ1-5, is EPEVTQTPSHQVTQMGQEVILRCVPISNHLYFYWYRQILGQKVEFLVSFYNNEISEKSEIFDDQFSVERPDGSNFTLKIRSTKLEDSAMYFCASSEGGPNQPQHFGDGTRLSIL.

The chain recombines TRBV7-9 with TRBJ2-1; 11 bases align to TRBD2. CDR1 and CDR2 (germline): SEHNR, FQNEAQ (reference sequence). Trimming cost V 5 bases and J 7 bases; bases outside gene matches: 7. This CDR3 is built from 15 residues. This chain's CDR3 is CASSKTSGAANEQFF. The DNA of the CDR3 is TGTGCCAGCAGCAAGACTAGCGGGGCGGCGAATGAGCAGTTCTTC.

V is TRBV6-6 and J is TRBJ1-1; no reliable D call. The V end was cut by 6 bases, the J end by 6 bases, with 8 bases between. The CDR3 contains 11 residues. Germline V gene sequence: CDR1 MNHNY, CDR2 SVGAGI (reference sequence). The CDR3 coding sequence is TGTGCCAGCAGCCCCCTCGCTGAAGCTTTCTTT. Translation gives CASSPLAEAFF.

This clone was seen a single time. The chain is built from TRBV19 and TRBJ1-3; D is ambiguous. The CDR3 has 16 residues. The V and J ends lost 0 bases and 3 bases respectively, with 12 bases between them. Germline V lookup: CDR1 LNHDA, CDR2 SQIVND (reference sequence). The chain's CDR3 is CASSIDGTLVGNTIYF. CDR3 DNA sequence: TGTGCCAGTAGTATAGATGGCACCCTCGTTGGAAACACCATATATTTT.

CDR3 sequence reads: CASSATGDNEQFF. Here the CDR3 DNA reads TGCGCCAGCAGCGCGACAGGGGACAATGAGCAGTTCTTC. This chain connects TRBV5-1 to TRBJ2-1; 8 nucleotides match TRBD1. With V trimmed by 4 bases and J by 5 bases, 2 bases remained unmatched. CDR1 and CDR2 from the germline V gene are SGHRS and YFSETQ. This CDR3 has 13 residues.

The chain links TRBV27 to TRBJ2-3; unclear D gene. The V end was cut by 9 bases, the J end by 4 bases, with 8 bases between. CDR3 length: 11 residues. Looked up from germline, CDR1 is MNHEY and CDR2 is SMNVEV (reference sequence). CDR3 nucleotides: TGTGCCAGTCGGTTTTCAGATACGCAGTATTTT. Translation gives CASRFSDTQYF.

The rearrangement links TRBV5-6 to TRBJ1-4; D possibly corresponds to TRBD1 (5 bases). The ends were cut back, 2 bases at V and 3 bases at J, with 8 bases in the middle. CDR1 SGHDT and CDR2 YYEEEE come from the germline V gene. The CDR3 runs 14 residues. The CDR3 loop reads CASSLPGANEKLFF. DNA for the CDR3: TGTGCCAGCAGCTTACCGGGGGCTAATGAAAAACTGTTTTTT.

The chain has TRBV30 and TRBJ1-4; D not resolved. Per the germline V gene, CDR1 is GTSNPN and CDR2 is SVGIG (reference sequence). V gave up 3 bases and J gave up 4 bases, with 6 bases separating them. This CDR3 contains 12 residues. In nucleotides, the CDR3 is TGTGCCTGGAGCGTACGTAATGAAAAACTGTTTTTT. This encodes CAWSVRNEKLFF. Combining the CDR3 with reference TRBV30 and TRBJ1-4 gives the whole variable domain SQTIHQWPATLVQPVGSPLSLECTVEGTSNPNLYWYRQAAGRGLQLLFYSVGIGQISSEVPQNLSASRPQDRQFILSSKKLLLSDSGFYLCAWSVRNEKLFFGSGTQLSVL.

This clone was found once. This chain joins TRBV9 and TRBJ1-3; D ambiguous. The V and J ends lost 0 bases and 0 bases respectively, with 13 bases between them. CDR1 is SGDLS and CDR2 is YYNGEE in the germline V gene. There are 17 residues in the CDR3. CDR3 residues: CASSVGGGIDSGNTIYF. The DNA for the CDR3 is TGTGCCAGCAGCGTAGGTGGAGGAATTGACTCTGGAAACACCATATATTTT.

The chain recombines TRBV30 with TRBJ1-1; D not resolved. Germline V gene lookup returns CDR1 GTSNPN and CDR2 SVGIG (reference sequence). V lost 5 bases, J lost 1 base, and 5 bases lay in between. This CDR3 spans 11 amino acids. The CDR3 sequence: CAWDRNTEAFF. The CDR3 DNA is TGTGCCTGGGACCGGAACACTGAAGCTTTCTTT. Combining the CDR3 with reference TRBV30 and TRBJ1-1 gives the whole variable domain SQTIHQWPATLVQPVGSPLSLECTVEGTSNPNLYWYRQAAGRGLQLLFYSVGIGQISSEVPQNLSASRPQDRQFILSSKKLLLSDSGFYLCAWDRNTEAFFGQGTRLTVV.